Given below is one T cell receptor beta chain in context. Generated by immunoSEQ multiplex PCR, the TCRdb table keeps only in-frame clones and is missing some. The table has about 1 million clones, around 74% seen once. The sample comes from a study of shared clonotypes between healthy human individuals. Turning to the study itself: Researchers drew samples from a couple of women and three men aged 18 to 49.

V lost 7 bases, J lost 9 bases, and 16 bases lay in between. The CDR3 covers 14 residues. Germline V gene sequence: CDR1 MDHEN, CDR2 SYDVKM. The chain uses TRBV28 and TRBJ1-6; possibly TRBD1 for D (6 bases). This clonotype originated in a man aged 18 to 30 in good health. Source material: memory CD4+ T cells sorted from blood. The subset is: CD45RA-negative fraction. The CDR3 sequence is CASNGGAGVSPLHF. The CDR3 bases are TGTGCCAGCAACGGGGGGGCAGGAGTTTCACCCCTCCACTTT.